The 20 T cell receptor beta chains below come from one sample, sequenced in a study of type 1 regulatory T cells. TCRdb passed the reads through MiXCR, listing each CDR3 protein once. The table includes roughly 60,000 distinct CDR3 sequences, 62% detected once. No cognate antigen is known for these TCRs. The specimen was cultured non-Tr1 T cells, either the whole culture or a sorted T cell fraction (not recorded which). All receptors come from a human donor in good health.

This chain's CDR3 is CASSRGLPRTDTQYF. The CDR3 DNA is TGCGCCAGCAGCCGCGGACTACCGCGCACAGATACGCAGTATTTT. The chain couples TRBV5-1 to TRBJ2-3, with TRBD2 as a possible D gene (6 bases). The V gene's germline CDR1 is SGHRS and CDR2 YFSETQ. V was cut by 4 bases and J by 1 base, with 13 bases left in between. This CDR3 has 15 residues. The complete variable domain, with remaining parts taken from reference TRBV5-1 and TRBJ2-3, reads KAGVTQTPRYLIKTRGQQVTLSCSPISGHRSVSWYQQTPGQGLQFLFEYFSETQRNKGNFPGRFSGRQFSNSRSEMNVSTLELGDSALYLCASSRGLPRTDTQYFGPGTRLTVL.

In its sample, this clonotype was seen once. The chain links TRBV10-2 to TRBJ2-1; 8 positions agree with TRBD1. Germline loops: CDR1 WSHSY, CDR2 SAAADI. After removal of 9 bases from V and 9 bases from J, the junction contained 13 bases not matched to a gene. CDR3 length equals 14 residues. The CDR3 region is CASSGQGGVREQFF. The CDR3, as DNA: TGCGCCAGTTCCGGACAGGGTGGAGTTCGTGAGCAGTTCTTC.

The J gene is TRBJ2-6, the V gene TRBV5-1; D possibly corresponds to TRBD2 (5 bases). Deletions cut 4 bases from V and 2 bases from J, with 13 bases between. CDR3 length: 16 amino acids. Germline V gives CDR1 SGHRS, CDR2 YFSETQ. CDR3 nucleotides: TGCGCCAGCAGCCCCACAACGGAGGCTGGGGCCAACGTCCTGACTTTC. The encoded protein is CASSPTTEAGANVLTF.

The rearrangement uses TRBV5-1 and TRBJ1-2; D gene unclear. V was cut by 0 bases and J by 9 bases, with 9 bases left in between. The CDR3 is made up of 12 amino acids. From germline, CDR1 is SGHRS and CDR2 YFSETQ. The CDR3, as DNA: TGCGCCAGCAGCTTGGAACGGCAGCGCTACACCTTC. It translates to CASSLERQRYTF.

Details on this clonotype: At one of its ends the junction is not consistent with the germline gene, which may arise from a read error. The V call is TRBV27, the J call TRBJ1-1, with a weak D call TRBD1 (6 bases). Germline V gene data show CDR1 as MNHEY and CDR2 as SMNVEV (reference sequence). The CDR3 contains 14 residues. CDR3 amino acids: CASSLMTGRTEASF. CDR3 DNA: TGTGCCAGCAGTTTAATGACAGGTCGTACTGAAGCTTCCTTT.

The rearrangement uses TRBV20-1 and TRBJ1-3; TRBD1 aligns across 10 bases. The CDR3 sequence is 15 residues long. The junction had 7 bases not matched to a gene; V was cut back by 5 bases and J by 3 bases. Germline loops: CDR1 DFQATT, CDR2 SNEGSKA (reference sequence). The CDR3, as DNA: TGCAGTGCTCCCAGACAGGGGGCGCGTGGAAACACCATATATTTT. It specifies CSAPRQGARGNTIYF.

This chain joins TRBV29-1 and TRBJ2-3; D is undetermined. The V end lost 4 bases, the J end lost 2 bases, and 13 bases lay between the germline ends. Germline V lookup: CDR1 SQVTM, CDR2 ANQGSEA. This CDR3 contains 14 residues. In DNA, the CDR3 is TGCAGCGTTGGGGGTGCACTCCACACAGATACGCAGTATTTT. Protein product: CSVGGALHTDTQYF.

The table lists this clonotype with a few counts. This sequence joins TRBV5-6 and TRBJ2-3; 13 bases map to TRBD2. The CDR3 loop spans 19 amino acids. V dropped 3 bases and J dropped 2; count of bases not matched to a gene: 12. Germline V gene lookup returns CDR1 SGHDT and CDR2 YYEEEE. The CDR3 spells CASSSGLAGVGAHTDTQYF. In nucleotides, the CDR3 is TGTGCCAGCAGCTCCGGACTAGCGGGAGTGGGGGCCCACACAGATACGCAGTATTTT.

This clonotype has more than one count but fewer than ten. The chain employs TRBV11-1 and TRBJ2-5; maybe TRBD2 (6 bases). Between the trimmed V and J ends, which lost 4 bases and 5 bases, there was a span of 17 bases. Germline values: CDR1 SGHAT, CDR2 FQDESV (reference sequence). The CDR3 loop spans 15 amino acids. The CDR3 loop reads CASSSEGTISETQYF. CDR3 bases: TGTGCCAGCAGCTCGGAGGGCACGATTTCGGAGACCCAGTACTTC. The full variable domain, with the rest looked up from reference TRBV11-1 and TRBJ2-5, is EAEVAQSPRYKITEKSQAVAFWCDPISGHATLYWYRQILGQGPELLVQFQDESVVDDSQLPKDRFSAERLKGVDSTLKIQPAELGDSAMYLCASSSEGTISETQYFGPGTRLLVL.

J is TRBJ2-2 and V is TRBV20-1, with 12 nucleotides matching TRBD1. Trimming cost V 0 bases and J 2 bases; bases outside gene matches: 4. CDR1 and CDR2 from the germline V gene are DFQATT and SNEGSKA (reference sequence). This CDR3 is 17 amino acids long. The CDR3 bases are TGCAGTGCTAGAGACCGGGACAGGGGGCAAAACACCGGGGAGCTGTTTTTT. Its translation is CSARDRDRGQNTGELFF.

The chain uses TRBV5-6 and TRBJ1-1; D remains ambiguous. The CDR3 runs 14 residues. The germline CDR1 and CDR2 sequences are SGHDT and YYEEEE. V was shortened by 6 bases and J by 0 bases, with 12 bases between the two germline ends. In DNA, the CDR3 is TGTGCCAGCACTCCCCGCCGGTTGAACACTGAAGCTTTCTTT. This gives the protein CASTPRRLNTEAFF. The complete variable domain, with remaining parts taken from reference TRBV5-6 and TRBJ1-1, reads DAGVTQSPTHLIKTRGQQVTLRCSPKSGHDTVSWYQQALGQGPQFIFQYYEEEERQRGNFPDRFSGHQFPNYSSELNVNALLLGDSALYLCASTPRRLNTEAFFGQGTRLTVV.

The chain carries TRBV7-9 and TRBJ1-2; D unresolved. Looked up from germline, CDR1 is SEHNR and CDR2 is FQNEAQ (reference sequence). Trimming left V 4 bases short and J 5 bases short, with 5 bases between. The length of the CDR3 is 11 residues. This chain's CDR3 is CASSSTYGYTF. The CDR3, as DNA: TGTGCCAGCAGCTCGACTTATGGCTACACCTTC.

This rearrangement joins TRBV5-1 to TRBJ2-1; either TRBD1 or TRBD2 may fit D (6 bases each). Germline CDR1 and CDR2: SGHRS and YFSETQ. V was pared by 4 bases and J by 5 bases, with 22 bases between. The CDR3 length is 17 residues. In nucleotides, the CDR3 is TGCGCCAGCAGCCGTCAAGGGGGGAAATCCTTAAACAATGAGCAGTTCTTC. Translating it yields CASSRQGGKSLNNEQFF. Supplemented by reference TRBV5-1 and TRBJ2-1, the full variable domain reads KAGVTQTPRYLIKTRGQQVTLSCSPISGHRSVSWYQQTPGQGLQFLFEYFSETQRNKGNFPGRFSGRQFSNSRSEMNVSTLELGDSALYLCASSRQGGKSLNNEQFFGPGTRLTVL.

This sequence joins TRBV2 and TRBJ2-2; D is undetermined. Germline V gives CDR1 SNHLY, CDR2 FYNNEI. Trimming cost V 4 bases and J 4 bases, with 7 bases left between them. The CDR3 consists of 13 residues. CDR3 residues: CASSVGGTGELFF. DNA of the CDR3: TGTGCCAGCAGTGTGGGCGGCACCGGGGAGCTGTTTTTT.

V and J are TRBV3-1 and TRBJ1-1, with D possibly TRBD1 on 5 matching bases. Trimming removed 2 bases at V and 7 bases at J, with 11 bases between. CDR1 and CDR2 (germline): LGHDT, YNNKEL (reference sequence). The CDR3 runs to 13 residues. The CDR3 reads CASSQLRGVEAFF. CDR3 nucleotides: TGTGCCAGCAGCCAACTACGAGGGGTTGAAGCTTTCTTT.

This clonotype was detected only once. The CDR3 bases are TGTGCCAGCAGCTTGACTAGTGGGAGAGATACGCAGTATTTT. Translated, it gives CASSLTSGRDTQYF. This chain connects TRBV7-2 to TRBJ2-3, with D possibly being TRBD2 (6 bases). Per the germline V gene, CDR1 is SGHTA and CDR2 is FQGNSA. V was shortened by 3 bases and J by 5 bases, with 12 bases between the two germline ends. The CDR3 has 14 residues. Combining the CDR3 with reference TRBV7-2 and TRBJ2-3 gives the whole variable domain GAGVSQSPSNKVTEKGKDVELRCDPISGHTALYWYRQSLGQGLEFLIYFQGNSAPDKSGLPSDRFSAERTGGSVSTLTIQRTQQEDSAVYLCASSLTSGRDTQYFGPGTRLTVL.

This sequence joins TRBV19 and TRBJ2-5; D could derive from TRBD1 or TRBD2 (6 bases each). Germline CDR1 and CDR2: LNHDA and SQIVND (reference sequence). The CDR3 is 15 residues long. V gave up 9 bases and J gave up 0 bases, with 17 bases separating them. The CDR3 loop is CASAGGGTYQETQYF. In nucleotides, the CDR3 is TGTGCCAGCGCCGGGGGCGGGACGTACCAAGAGACCCAGTACTTC.

The CDR3: CASSTSGSDTQYF. The CDR3 DNA is TGTGCCAGCAGCACAAGCGGGAGTGATACGCAGTATTTT. The V and J genes are TRBV5-6 and TRBJ2-3; 8 bases align to TRBD2. V dropped 4 bases and J dropped 6; count of bases not matched to a gene: 4. The CDR3 runs to 13 residues. CDR1 and CDR2 (germline): SGHDT, YYEEEE.

V is TRBV12-3 or TRBV12-4 and J is TRBJ2-3; 11 bases are a match to TRBD2. V shed 6 bases and J 10 bases; nucleotides not matched to a gene: 9. The CDR3 contains 14 residues. The CDR3 protein is CASSTQPGLAAQYF. The CDR3 nucleotides are TGTGCCAGCAGCACCCAGCCGGGACTAGCGGCGCAGTATTTT.

The chain combines TRBV18 with TRBJ1-5; possibly TRBD1 for D (5 bases). This CDR3 has 17 residues. Germline CDR1 and CDR2: KGHSH and LQKENI. Trimming removed 5 bases at V and 0 bases at J, with 17 bases between. Here the CDR3 reads CASSSLGGMGSNQPQHF. The CDR3 DNA follows: TGTGCCAGCTCATCTCTCGGGGGGATGGGTAGCAATCAGCCCCAGCATTTT.